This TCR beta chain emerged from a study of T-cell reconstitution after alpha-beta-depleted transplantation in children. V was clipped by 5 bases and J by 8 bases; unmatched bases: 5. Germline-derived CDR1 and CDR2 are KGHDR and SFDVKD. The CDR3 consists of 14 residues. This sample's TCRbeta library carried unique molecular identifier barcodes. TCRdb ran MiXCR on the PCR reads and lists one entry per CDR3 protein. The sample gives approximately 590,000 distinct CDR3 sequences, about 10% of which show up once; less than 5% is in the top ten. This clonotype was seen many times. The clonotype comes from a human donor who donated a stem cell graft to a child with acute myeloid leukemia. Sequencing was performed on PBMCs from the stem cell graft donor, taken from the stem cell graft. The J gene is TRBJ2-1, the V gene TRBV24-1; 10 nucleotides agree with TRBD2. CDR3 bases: TGTGCCACCAGTGCTGCCCTAGCGGGAGATGAGCAGTTCTTC. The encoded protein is CATSAALAGDEQFF.